This T cell receptor (beta chain) comes out of a study of long-term antiretroviral therapy in people with HIV. Comments on this clone: What it binds is unknown.

Sequencing used immunoSEQ v3.0 at survey level. Assay used: immunoSEQ multiplex PCR; TCRdb lists only in-frame clones, some missing. Altogether roughly 28,000 clones are present, around 80% being singletons, with the ten largest covering approximately 9.4%. V was clipped by 5 bases and J by 5 bases, with 13 bases between them. CDR1 is SGHAT and CDR2 is FQNNGV in the germline V gene. The CDR3 extends over 13 amino acids. Findings of the study overall: All time points showed a repertoire dominated by clones expanded before ART. Once patients were on ART, diversity went higher but still fell short of transplant donor controls. Blood obtained between about 2004 and 2017 may reflect older ART regimens. Relative to control repertoires, HIV repertoires exhibited narrower CDR3 length ranges.

Sequences were derived from unsorted PBMCs, sampled 1.5 years before starting antiretroviral therapy. The chain couples TRBV11-2 to TRBJ2-7; the D is unclear. This receptor was taken from a man younger than 35 with HIV. CDR3 sequence (DNA): TGTGCCAGCAGCACCGCGCCTCGCAACGAGCAGTACTTC. Amino acid sequence: CASSTAPRNEQYF.